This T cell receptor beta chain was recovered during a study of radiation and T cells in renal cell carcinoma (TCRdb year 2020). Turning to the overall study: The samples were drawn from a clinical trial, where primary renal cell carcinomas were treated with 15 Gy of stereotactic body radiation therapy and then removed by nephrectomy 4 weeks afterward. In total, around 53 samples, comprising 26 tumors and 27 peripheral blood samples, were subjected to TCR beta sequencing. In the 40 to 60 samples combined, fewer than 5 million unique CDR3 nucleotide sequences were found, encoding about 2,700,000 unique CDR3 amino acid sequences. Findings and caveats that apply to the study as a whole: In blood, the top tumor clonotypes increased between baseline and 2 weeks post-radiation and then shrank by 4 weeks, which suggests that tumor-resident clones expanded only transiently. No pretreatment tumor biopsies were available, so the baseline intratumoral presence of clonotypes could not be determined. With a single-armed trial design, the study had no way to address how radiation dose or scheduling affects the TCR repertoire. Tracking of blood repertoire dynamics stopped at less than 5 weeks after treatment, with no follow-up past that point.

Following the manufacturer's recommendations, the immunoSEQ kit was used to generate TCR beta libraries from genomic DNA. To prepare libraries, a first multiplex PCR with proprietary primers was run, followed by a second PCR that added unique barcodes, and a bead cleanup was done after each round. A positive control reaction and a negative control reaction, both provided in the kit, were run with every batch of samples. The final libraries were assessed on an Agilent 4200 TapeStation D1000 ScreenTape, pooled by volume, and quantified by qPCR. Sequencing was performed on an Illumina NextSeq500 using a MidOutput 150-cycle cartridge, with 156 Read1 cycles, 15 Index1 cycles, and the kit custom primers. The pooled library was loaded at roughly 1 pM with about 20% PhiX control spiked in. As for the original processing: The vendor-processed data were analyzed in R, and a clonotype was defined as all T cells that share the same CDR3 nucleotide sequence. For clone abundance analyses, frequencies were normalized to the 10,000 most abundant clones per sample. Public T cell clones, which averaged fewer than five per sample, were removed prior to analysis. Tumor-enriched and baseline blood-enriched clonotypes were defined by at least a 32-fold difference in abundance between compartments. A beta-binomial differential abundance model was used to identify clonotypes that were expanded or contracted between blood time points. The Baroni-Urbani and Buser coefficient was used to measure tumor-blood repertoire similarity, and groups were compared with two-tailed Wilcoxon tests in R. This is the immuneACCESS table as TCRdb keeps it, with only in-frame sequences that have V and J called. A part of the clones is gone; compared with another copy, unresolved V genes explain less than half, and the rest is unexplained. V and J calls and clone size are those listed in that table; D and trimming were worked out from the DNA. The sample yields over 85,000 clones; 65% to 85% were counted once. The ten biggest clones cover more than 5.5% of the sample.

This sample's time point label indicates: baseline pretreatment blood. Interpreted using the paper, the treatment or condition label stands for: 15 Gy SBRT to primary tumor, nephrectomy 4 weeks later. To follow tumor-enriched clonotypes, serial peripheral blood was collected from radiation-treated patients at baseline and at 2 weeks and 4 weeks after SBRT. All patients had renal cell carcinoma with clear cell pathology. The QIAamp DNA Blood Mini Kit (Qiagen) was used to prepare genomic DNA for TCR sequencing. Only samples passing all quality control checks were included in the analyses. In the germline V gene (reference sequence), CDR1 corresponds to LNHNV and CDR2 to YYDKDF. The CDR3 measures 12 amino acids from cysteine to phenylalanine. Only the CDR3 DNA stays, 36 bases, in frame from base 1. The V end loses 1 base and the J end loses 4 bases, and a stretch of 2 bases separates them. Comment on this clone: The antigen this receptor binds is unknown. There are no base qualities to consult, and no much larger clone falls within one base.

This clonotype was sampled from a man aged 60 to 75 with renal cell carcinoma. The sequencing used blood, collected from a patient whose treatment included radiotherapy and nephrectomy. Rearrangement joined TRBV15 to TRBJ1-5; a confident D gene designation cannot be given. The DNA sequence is TGTGCCACCAGCAGAGTTAATCAGCCCCAGCATTTT. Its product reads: CATSRVNQPQHF.